This TCR beta chain appears in the sequencing data of a study of T cells in Graves' hyperthyroidism and ophthalmopathy. The CDR3 length is 15 residues. The V end was cut by 0 bases, the J end by 3 bases, with 13 bases between. Germline V lookup: CDR1 SGHRS, CDR2 YFSETQ. Whole-study findings and limits: The majority of expanded thyroid clonotypes above 0.001 also appeared in blood.

TCR beta CDR3 region amplification was performed from RNA transcripts. First-round RT-PCR with HTBI primers amplified the TCR CDR3 region. From the multiplex PCR reads, TCRdb called clonotypes with MiXCR, one entry per CDR3 protein. This table holds a few hundred thousand distinct CDR3 sequences, 15% to 19% found once. This clonotype was counted ten times or more. Its antigen is undetermined. The TCR sequence derives from a woman in her twenties or thirties with Graves' hyperthyroidism. Sequenced sample: blood. V is TRBV5-1 and J is TRBJ2-7, with D maybe TRBD1 (5 bases). The CDR3 loop is CASSLAQGNFYEQYF. DNA for the CDR3: TGCGCCAGCAGCTTGGCGCAGGGTAATTTCTACGAGCAGTACTTC.